These 20 T cell receptor beta chains originate from one sample sequenced in a study of T cell clonotyping in hematopoietic cell transplantation. Produced via immunoSEQ multiplex PCR; TCRdb's table is partial and in-frame only. Of more than 65,000 clones in the sample, approximately 94% were seen once. Sequenced: peripheral blood mononuclear cells. The receptor set was obtained from a man aged 45-65 years in good health. Some clones in this sample may be carry-over from other donors' samples.

The sample holds one count of this clone. CDR3 sequence (DNA): TGCGCCAGCAGTGCTCCCGGGACGCTTTTTGGCACTGAAGCTTTCTTT. It encodes CASSAPGTLFGTEAFF. V is TRBV5-1 and J is TRBJ1-1, with D perhaps TRBD1 (5 bases). Germline V gene lookup returns CDR1 SGHRS and CDR2 YFSETQ. The V end was cut by 5 bases, the J end by 4 bases, with 21 bases between. This CDR3 has 16 residues.

The rearrangement links TRBV19 to TRBJ1-5, with D hard to call. CDR1 and CDR2 (germline): LNHDA, SQIVND (reference sequence). V was trimmed by 3 bases and J by 0 bases, leaving 12 bases between them. The length of the CDR3 is 16 residues. Here the CDR3 reads CASSISDRHSNQPQHF. DNA of the CDR3: TGTGCCAGTAGTATTTCGGACCGACATAGCAATCAGCCCCAGCATTTT.

V usage is TRBV5-6 and J usage is TRBJ1-4, with no clear D. The V gene's germline CDR1 is SGHDT and CDR2 YYEEEE. CDR3 length equals 14 residues. V was pared by 1 base and J by 6 bases, with 10 bases between. The chain's CDR3 is CASSLRREYEKLFF. The CDR3 bases are TGTGCCAGCAGCTTGAGGCGGGAATATGAAAAACTGTTTTTT.

V gene TRBV4-1 combines with J gene TRBJ2-2; no clear D gene. Germline V CDR1 and CDR2: MGHRA, YSYEKL. V was trimmed by 3 bases and J by 0 bases, leaving 11 bases between them. The CDR3 extends over 16 amino acids. This chain's CDR3 is CASSHSGLTNTGELFF. Here the CDR3 DNA reads TGCGCCAGCAGCCATTCCGGATTAACGAACACCGGGGAGCTGTTTTTT.

Points on this clone: The sample contains more than one DNA sequence encoding this CDR3. The rearrangement joins TRBV27 to TRBJ2-7; the D gene could be TRBD1 or TRBD2 (6 bases each). This CDR3 spans 14 amino acids. From germline, CDR1 is MNHEY and CDR2 SMNVEV (reference sequence). V lost 6 bases and J 2 bases, leaving 14 bases between the germline ends. The CDR3 sequence is CASRGGRGTYEQYF. The CDR3 nucleotides read TGTGCCAGCAGGGGGGGCAGGGGCACCTACGAGCAGTACTTC.

This clone occurred a few times. V and J are TRBV5-6 and TRBJ2-7; D tentatively reads TRBD1 or TRBD2 (5 bases each). Deletions cut 0 bases from V and 10 bases from J, with 11 bases between. From germline, CDR1 is SGHDT and CDR2 YYEEEE. The CDR3 runs 12 residues. The CDR3 reads CASSLEGTGQYF. Written as DNA, the CDR3 is TGTGCCAGCAGCTTGGAGGGGACGGGTCAGTACTTC.

The V gene is TRBV7-2, the J gene TRBJ1-5; no reliable D call. Trimming cost V 2 bases and J 4 bases, with 15 bases left between them. The CDR3 has 16 amino acids. Germline CDR1 is SGHTA and CDR2 is FQGNSA. Here the CDR3 DNA reads TGTGCCAGCAGCTTACAAGGTGCTTCGGGAAATCAGCCCCAGCATTTT. It translates to CASSLQGASGNQPQHF.

There are a few counts of this clone. The rearrangement uses TRBV7-2 and TRBJ2-7; TRBD1 matches 8 bases. Losses at the gene ends were 4 bases for V and 3 bases for J; bases not matched to a gene: 8. Germline V gene lookup returns CDR1 SGHTA and CDR2 FQGNSA. The CDR3 runs to 15 residues. CDR3 loop: CASSYSGQGVYEQYF. The DNA for the CDR3 is TGTGCCAGCAGCTACTCCGGACAGGGAGTCTACGAGCAGTACTTC.

The rearrangement joins TRBV28 to TRBJ2-2; a weak D match, TRBD1 (5 bases). Germline CDR1 and CDR2: MDHEN and SYDVKM. This CDR3 spans 12 amino acids. V gave up 6 bases and J gave up 5 bases, with 7 bases separating them. Here the CDR3 reads CASRGDTGELFF. The CDR3 DNA follows: TGTGCCAGCAGAGGGGATACCGGGGAGCTGTTTTTT.

The CDR3 sequence is CASSLIGTGEQNYGYTF. Written as DNA, the CDR3 is TGTGCCAGCAGCCTCATAGGGACAGGGGAACAAAACTATGGCTACACCTTC. The V gene is TRBV4-2, the J gene TRBJ1-2; TRBD1 aligns across 10 bases. CDR1 is LGHNA, CDR2 YNFKEQ, per germline. There are 17 residues in the CDR3. After removal of 4 bases from V and 2 bases from J, the junction contained 10 bases not matched to a gene.

This clone has just one count. This chain uses TRBV9 with TRBJ2-6; a weak D match, TRBD1 (8 bases). In germline, CDR1 is SGDLS, CDR2 YYNGEE. This CDR3 is built from 17 residues. V was trimmed by 4 bases and J by 2 bases, leaving 16 bases between them. The CDR3 coding sequence is TGTGCCAGCAGCCTACAGGGGGGGGGAACTGGGGCCAACGTCCTGACTTTC. This codes for CASSLQGGGTGANVLTF.

V is TRBV27 and J is TRBJ1-5, with D tentatively TRBD1 (6 bases). Germline values: CDR1 MNHEY, CDR2 SMNVEV (reference sequence). The CDR3 is 14 residues long. V lost 4 bases and J 8 bases, leaving 15 bases between the germline ends. This CDR3 reads CASSSTGRLEPQHF. CDR3 coding DNA: TGTGCCAGCAGTTCTACAGGGAGGTTAGAGCCCCAGCATTTT.

The chain is built from TRBV7-2 and TRBJ2-1, with D uncertain. V shed 5 bases and J shed 2 bases, with 13 bases lying between them. The CDR3 sequence is 15 residues long. From germline, CDR1 is SGHTA and CDR2 FQGNSA. CDR3 loop: CASSPRVDPYNEQFF. CDR3 nucleotide sequence: TGTGCCAGCAGCCCAAGAGTCGACCCCTACAATGAGCAGTTCTTC.

The rearrangement links TRBV27 to TRBJ1-1; a possible D gene is TRBD1 (5 bases). Germline lookup yields CDR1 MNHEY and CDR2 SMNVEV (reference sequence). The V end was cut by 2 bases, the J end by 3 bases, with 10 bases between. The CDR3 is 14 amino acids. The CDR3 spells CASSLKGKDTEAFF. The CDR3 nucleotides read TGTGCCAGCAGTTTAAAGGGGAAGGACACTGAAGCTTTCTTT.

This clone was counted between two and nine times. The chain links TRBV30 to TRBJ2-5; tentatively, D is TRBD1 (5 bases). The CDR3 is 11 residues long. V lost 4 bases to trimming and J lost 3 bases, with 6 bases between them. Germline V lookup: CDR1 GTSNPN, CDR2 SVGIG (reference sequence). The CDR3 region has the DNA TGTGCCTGGATCAGGGAAGAGACCCAGTACTTC. Amino acid sequence: CAWIREETQYF. The whole variable domain, remainder taken from reference TRBV30 and TRBJ2-5, is SQTIHQWPATLVQPVGSPLSLECTVEGTSNPNLYWYRQAAGRGLQLLFYSVGIGQISSEVPQNLSASRPQDRQFILSSKKLLLSDSGFYLCAWIREETQYFGPGTRLLVL.

This chain links TRBV5-5 with TRBJ1-1; D might be TRBD1 (6 bases). Trimming stripped 6 bases from V and 1 base from J, with 13 bases between. CDR3 length: 14 amino acids. Germline CDR1 is SGHKS and CDR2 is YYEKEE (reference sequence). CDR3 sequence: CASMRGQQNTEAFF. For the CDR3, the DNA is TGTGCCAGCATGCGGGGGCAGCAGAACACTGAAGCTTTCTTT.

The genes are TRBV19 and TRBJ1-3; D is perhaps TRBD1 (5 bases). Trimming took off 4 bases at V and 0 bases at J, with 7 bases between the two ends. The length of the CDR3 is 14 residues. Germline loops: CDR1 LNHDA, CDR2 SQIVND (reference sequence). The CDR3 is CASSTGSSGNTIYF. The CDR3 DNA reads TGTGCCAGTAGTACAGGGAGCTCTGGAAACACCATATATTTT.

This CDR3 reads CASRHGGGSGTDTQYF. The CDR3 DNA is TGTGCCAGCAGGCACGGAGGGGGCTCGGGCACAGATACGCAGTATTTT. This sequence joins TRBV2 and TRBJ2-3, with a weak D call TRBD1 (7 bases). The CDR3 is 16 amino acids. The germline V gene has CDR1 SNHLY and CDR2 FYNNEI. V was trimmed by 6 bases and J by 1 base, leaving 17 bases between them.

This chain joins TRBV7-6 and TRBJ2-1; 7 nucleotides match TRBD1. Per germline, CDR1 SGHVS and CDR2 FNYEAQ. The V and J ends lost 4 bases and 3 bases, in that order; junction bases with no gene match: 9. CDR3 length: 16 residues. CDR3 amino acids: CASSSPYRGGYNEQFF. Here the CDR3 DNA reads TGTGCCAGCAGCTCCCCTTACAGGGGTGGCTACAATGAGCAGTTCTTC.

The V gene is TRBV7-8, the J gene TRBJ1-4, with D perhaps TRBD1 (6 bases). The CDR3 contains 16 residues. The V gene lost 0 bases and the J gene lost 7 bases, with 15 bases spanning the gap. Per germline, CDR1 SGHVS and CDR2 FQNEAQ. In nucleotides, the CDR3 is TGTGCCAGCAGCTTAGCAGCCGGGGGCCGGTTTGAAAAACTGTTTTTT. This encodes CASSLAAGGRFEKLFF.